The source of this T cell receptor beta chain is a study of cytomegalovirus exposure and HLA in healthy donors. The PCR was carried out with 60 Vbeta primers and 13 Jbeta primers. Measured with immunoSEQ multiplex PCR; TCRdb has only the in-frame clones, and not every one. The profile shows 150,000 to 200,000 clones, roughly 80% of them singletons. Study-wide findings and caveats: The study put 150 or so TCR beta chains on its list as cytomegalovirus-associated. CMV serostatus was the only recorded immune exposure for donors.

The CDR3 runs 14 residues. Germline assignment: CDR1 SGHTA and CDR2 FQGNSA. The ends lost 5 bases at V and 9 bases at J; junction bases unmatched: 7. As for this clone: What it binds is unknown.

This sequence joins TRBV7-2 and TRBJ1-6; 7 bases line up with TRBD1. The sequenced sample was PBMCs. The source is a woman in her twenties or thirties in good health and CMV-seronegative. The CDR3 sequence is CASSPRQGGSPLHF. The DNA for the CDR3 is TGTGCCAGCAGCCCGAGACAGGGAGGTTCACCCCTCCACTTT.